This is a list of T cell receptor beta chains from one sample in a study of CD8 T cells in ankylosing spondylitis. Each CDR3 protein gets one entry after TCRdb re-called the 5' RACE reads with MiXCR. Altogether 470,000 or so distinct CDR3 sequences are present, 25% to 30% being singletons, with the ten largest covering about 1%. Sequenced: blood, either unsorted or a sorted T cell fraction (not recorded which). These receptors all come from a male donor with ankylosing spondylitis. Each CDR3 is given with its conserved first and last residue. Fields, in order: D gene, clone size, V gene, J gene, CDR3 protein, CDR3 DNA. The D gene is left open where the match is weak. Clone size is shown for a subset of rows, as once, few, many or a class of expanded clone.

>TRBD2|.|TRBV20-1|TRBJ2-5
CSAEVGRDLQETQYF
TGCAGTGCCGAGGTTGGGAGGGACCTTCAAGAGACCCAGTACTTC
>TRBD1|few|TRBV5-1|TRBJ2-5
CASRVRGQMEETQYF
TGCGCCAGCAGGGTACGGGGACAGATGGAGGAGACCCAGTACTTC
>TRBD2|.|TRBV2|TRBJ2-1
CASSRSAGGVHEQFF
TGTGCCAGCAGTCGCTCAGCGGGAGGGGTGCATGAGCAGTTCTTC
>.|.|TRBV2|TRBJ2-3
CASRAGADTQYF
TGTGCCAGCAGGGCAGGTGCAGATACGCAGTATTTT
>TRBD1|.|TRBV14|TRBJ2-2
CASSQDVKGANTGELFF
TGTGCCAGCAGCCAAGACGTAAAGGGGGCAAACACCGGGGAGCTGTTTTTT
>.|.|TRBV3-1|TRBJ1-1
CASSQGAVPEAFF
TGTGCCAGCAGCCAGGGTGCGGTCCCTGAAGCTTTCTTT
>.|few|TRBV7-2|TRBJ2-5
CASSPPTETQYF
TGTGCCAGCAGCCCCCCCACAGAGACCCAGTACTTC
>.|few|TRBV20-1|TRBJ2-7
CSARDQPGAEQYF
TGCAGTGCTAGAGATCAACCAGGGGCCGAGCAGTACTTC
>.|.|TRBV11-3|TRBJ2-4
CASSLSQGLAKNIQYF
TGTGCCAGCAGCTTATCCCAGGGTCTAGCCAAAAACATTCAGTACTTC
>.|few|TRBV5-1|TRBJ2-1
CASSSPLYNEQFF
TGCGCCAGCAGCTCCCCTCTATACAATGAGCAGTTCTTC
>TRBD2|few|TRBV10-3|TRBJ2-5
CAISEGEGTQYF
TGTGCCATCAGTGAGGGGGAGGGGACCCAGTACTTC
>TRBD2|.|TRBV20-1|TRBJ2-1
CSARDPLAGSYNEQFF
TGCAGTGCTAGAGACCCACTAGCGGGCTCCTACAATGAGCAGTTCTTC
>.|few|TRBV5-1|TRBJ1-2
CASSLGDTLDYGYTF
TGCGCCAGCAGCTTGGGGGACACTTTGGACTATGGCTACACCTTC
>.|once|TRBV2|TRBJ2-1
CAGKQGRSEQFF
TGTGCCGGAAAACAGGGTAGGAGTGAGCAGTTCTTC
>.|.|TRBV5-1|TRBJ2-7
CASSLDVTSYEQYF
TGCGCCAGCAGCTTGGATGTCACGTCCTACGAGCAGTACTTC
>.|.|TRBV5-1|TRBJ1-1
CASSFLGRMNTEAFF
TGCGCCAGCAGCTTCCTTGGACGGATGAACACTGAAGCTTTCTTT
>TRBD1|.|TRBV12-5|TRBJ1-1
CASVTIRDRGTEAFF
TGTGCTAGTGTCACCATTAGGGACAGGGGCACTGAAGCTTTCTTT
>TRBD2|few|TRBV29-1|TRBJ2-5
CSGLTLAGGMETQYF
TGCAGCGGGCTAACGCTAGCGGGAGGGATGGAGACCCAGTACTTC